This TCR beta chain was profiled in a study of T cell responses to AZD1222 COVID-19 vaccine. V lost 8 bases to trimming and J lost 1 base, with 5 bases between them. This CDR3 is built from 11 residues. The germline CDR1 and CDR2 sequences are MNHEY and SMNVEV (reference sequence). Profiled with immunoSEQ multiplex PCR; TCRdb holds only in-frame clones, not every one. The data show roughly 120,000 clones, around 93% seen once. This sequence joins TRBV27 and TRBJ2-5; D might be TRBD1 or TRBD2, each matching 5 bases. This material consisted of peripheral blood, taken on day 0 of AZD1222 vaccination. The TCR was taken from an adult in good health. DNA of the CDR3: TGTGCCAGCGGGACCCAAGAGACCCAGTACTTC. It encodes CASGTQETQYF.